These 20 T cell receptor beta chains were all obtained from the same sample, sequenced in a study of blood T cell repertoires in COVID-19. Measured with immunoSEQ multiplex PCR; TCRdb has only the in-frame clones, and not every one. The data hold a few hundred thousand clones, with 70% to 90% observed a single time. Sequencing was carried out using PBMCs or T cells enriched from blood (not recorded which). These receptor sequences come from a woman aged 60 to 75 in a cohort exposed to, infected with or recovered from COVID-19 (not recorded which).

Of note for this clone: The sample carries other DNA sequences with the same CDR3. The rearrangement uses TRBV7-9 and TRBJ1-1; 8 positions agree with TRBD1. The CDR3 is made up of 15 amino acids. The V and J ends lost 4 bases and 0 bases, in that order; junction bases with no gene match: 4. The V gene's germline CDR1 is SEHNR and CDR2 FQNEAQ (reference sequence). The CDR3 spells CASSSRQGMNTEAFF. The CDR3 DNA reads as TGTGCCAGCAGCTCAAGACAGGGGATGAACACTGAAGCTTTCTTT.

V gene TRBV28 combines with J gene TRBJ1-2, with a possible D match to TRBD1 (6 bases). Germline values: CDR1 MDHEN, CDR2 SYDVKM. The germline V and J ends were trimmed by 1 base and 2 bases, with 11 bases remaining between them. This CDR3 is built from 15 residues. Written as DNA, the CDR3 is TGTGCCAGCAGTTTATACGGGACAAAAAACTATGGCTACACCTTC. Protein product: CASSLYGTKNYGYTF.

The chain recombines TRBV6-5 with TRBJ1-4, with D perhaps matching TRBD1 (5 bases). Germline assignment: CDR1 MNHEY and CDR2 SVGAGI. Trimming cost V 6 bases and J 0 bases, with 8 bases left between them. This CDR3 has 14 amino acids. The CDR3 region is CASSRQPTNEKLFF. Here the CDR3 DNA reads TGTGCCAGCAGCCGACAGCCAACTAATGAAAAACTGTTTTTT.

The chain is built from TRBV6-5 and TRBJ2-1, with D perhaps TRBD1 (5 bases). The CDR3 contains 14 residues. V shed 9 bases and J shed 5 bases, with 17 bases lying between them. CDR1 MNHEY and CDR2 SVGAGI come from the germline V gene. The CDR3: CASPRAGFDNEQFF. The CDR3 DNA reads as TGTGCCAGTCCACGCGCAGGGTTCGACAATGAGCAGTTCTTC.

The J gene is TRBJ2-1, the V gene TRBV3-1 (or the pseudogene TRBV3-2), with 9 positions matching TRBD1. CDR1 LGHDT and CDR2 YNNKEL come from the germline V gene (reference sequence). This CDR3 has 15 amino acids. V lost 1 base to trimming and J lost 7 bases; unmatched junction nucleotides: 5. CDR3 sequence: CASSQGWTGENEQFF. CDR3 nucleotides: TGTGCCAGCAGCCAAGGGTGGACAGGGGAAAATGAGCAGTTCTTC.

The chain couples TRBV7-2 to TRBJ2-3; a weak D match, TRBD1 (5 bases). Germline CDR1 is SGHTA and CDR2 is FQGNSA. Trimming left V 2 bases short and J 7 bases short, with 7 bases between. This CDR3 has 12 amino acids. The CDR3 DNA is TGTGCCAGCAGCTTACAGGGCAATACGCAGTATTTT. Encoded protein: CASSLQGNTQYF. Combining the CDR3 with reference TRBV7-2 and TRBJ2-3 gives the whole variable domain GAGVSQSPSNKVTEKGKDVELRCDPISGHTALYWYRQSLGQGLEFLIYFQGNSAPDKSGLPSDRFSAERTGGSVSTLTIQRTQQEDSAVYLCASSLQGNTQYFGPGTRLTVL.

This rearrangement joins TRBV7-2 to TRBJ2-6; unclear D gene. V was pared by 4 bases and J by 0 bases, with 7 bases between. The germline V gene encodes CDR1 SGHTA and CDR2 FQGNSA. The CDR3 totals 15 residues. CDR3 in DNA: TGTGCCAGCAGCTCCCATTCCTCTGGGGCCAACGTCCTGACTTTC. Translating gives CASSSHSSGANVLTF.

The V gene is TRBV7-2, the J gene TRBJ2-7, with D uncertain. CDR3 length: 12 amino acids. Germline CDR1 and CDR2: SGHTA and FQGNSA. V was pared by 5 bases and J by 0 bases, with 5 bases between. The CDR3 nucleotides read TGTGCCAGCAGCATTCTCTCCTACGAGCAGTACTTC. This gives the protein CASSILSYEQYF.

The CDR3 loop reads CASSLAVGRRFNEQFF. DNA of the CDR3: TGCGCCAGCAGCTTGGCGGTAGGGCGGAGGTTCAATGAGCAGTTCTTC. The rearrangement uses TRBV5-1 and TRBJ2-1; TRBD2 might be the D (5 bases). From germline, CDR1 is SGHRS and CDR2 YFSETQ. CDR3 length: 16 residues. V was cut by 0 bases and J by 6 bases, with 16 bases left in between.

This clone was seen more than once but under ten times. This chain connects TRBV28 to TRBJ1-6; D is perhaps TRBD1 (5 bases). The CDR3 covers 13 residues. Per the germline V gene, CDR1 is MDHEN and CDR2 is SYDVKM. Trimming cost V 10 bases and J 7 bases, with 14 bases left between them. The CDR3 region is CAIGGSLNSPLHF. As DNA, the CDR3 is TGTGCCATCGGGGGTTCACTGAATTCACCCCTCCACTTT.

The chain links TRBV11-3 to TRBJ2-7, with a weak D call TRBD1 (6 bases). This CDR3 region has 14 residues. Trimming cost V 1 base and J 1 base, with 8 bases left between them. Germline CDR1 reads SGHNT; CDR2 reads YENEEA. The CDR3 reads CASSLGGQSYEQYF. The CDR3 DNA sequence: TGTGCCAGCAGCTTAGGGGGGCAATCCTACGAGCAGTACTTC.

The V gene is TRBV15, the J gene TRBJ2-7, with D perhaps matching TRBD1 (6 bases). V was trimmed by 0 bases and J by 7 bases, leaving 10 bases between them. Germline CDR1 LNHNV, CDR2 YYDKDF (reference sequence). The CDR3 loop spans 13 amino acids. CDR3 in amino acids: CATSREQGQEQYF. For the CDR3, the DNA is TGTGCCACCAGCAGAGAACAGGGCCAAGAGCAGTACTTC.

This chain connects TRBV27 to TRBJ2-3; D is unclear. V was cut by 5 bases and J by 1 base, with 7 bases left in between. The germline V gene encodes CDR1 MNHEY and CDR2 SMNVEV (reference sequence). The CDR3 contains 13 residues. CDR3 in DNA: TGTGCCAGCAGTCCTCGGGGCACAGATACGCAGTATTTT. It codes for CASSPRGTDTQYF.

In this sample, this clone turned up once. V is TRBV28 and J is TRBJ2-7, with 8 bases lining up with TRBD1. Trimming cost V 6 bases and J 7 bases; bases outside gene matches: 11. This CDR3 is 14 amino acids long. The germline V gene has CDR1 MDHEN and CDR2 SYDVKM. CDR3 DNA: TGTGCCAGCAGGTTGGACAGGGTGTTGGGGGAGCAGTACTTC. Translated: CASRLDRVLGEQYF.

The chain recombines TRBV7-9 with TRBJ1-2; D is perhaps TRBD1 (5 bases). Germline CDR1 is SEHNR and CDR2 is FQNEAQ (reference sequence). The ends were cut back, 3 bases at V and 4 bases at J, with 15 bases in the middle. This CDR3 region has 15 residues. The DNA for the CDR3 is TGTGCCAGCAGCTTCCCCGGCAGGGAGGGCTATGGCTACACCTTC. It yields the protein CASSFPGREGYGYTF.

This chain joins TRBV6-5 and TRBJ2-1, with 8 bases lining up with TRBD1. CDR1 is MNHEY, CDR2 SVGAGI, per germline. The CDR3 extends over 14 amino acids. V lost 6 bases to trimming and J lost 5 bases; unmatched junction nucleotides: 6. CDR3 coding DNA: TGTGCCAGCAGGTTAGACAGGGGTAACAATGAGCAGTTCTTC. Encoded protein: CASRLDRGNNEQFF.

The V gene is TRBV28, the J gene TRBJ1-6; tentatively, D is TRBD1 (5 bases). The V end lost 5 bases, the J end lost 3 bases, and 14 bases lay between the germline ends. The CDR3 contains 16 residues. CDR1 and CDR2 (germline): MDHEN, SYDVKM. This CDR3 reads CASSINSGDYNSPLHF. CDR3 DNA: TGTGCCAGCAGTATAAACTCGGGGGACTATAATTCACCCCTCCACTTT.

The V and J genes are TRBV15 and TRBJ2-2; D is perhaps TRBD2 (6 bases). Per the germline V gene, CDR1 is LNHNV and CDR2 is YYDKDF (reference sequence). V lost 0 bases and J 3 bases, leaving 8 bases between the germline ends. The CDR3 covers 15 residues. Here the CDR3 reads CATSRDGGYTGELFF. The CDR3, as DNA: TGTGCCACCAGCAGAGACGGGGGTTACACCGGGGAGCTGTTTTTT. Together with reference TRBV15 and TRBJ2-2, the CDR3 gives the full variable domain: DAMVIQNPRYQVTQFGKPVTLSCSQTLNHNVMYWYQQKSSQAPKLLFHYYDKDFNNEADTPDNFQSRRPNTSFCFLDIRSPGLGDTAMYLCATSRDGGYTGELFFGEGSRLTVL.

V and J are TRBV27 and TRBJ1-2, with D perhaps TRBD1 (5 bases). With 10 bases removed from V and 3 bases from J, the gap between germline ends came to 9 bases. Germline values: CDR1 MNHEY, CDR2 SMNVEV (reference sequence). The CDR3 contains 11 residues. CDR3 loop: CATGGYYGYTF. In DNA, the CDR3 is TGTGCCACCGGGGGGTACTATGGCTACACCTTC.

This clone has just a few counts. The chain is built from TRBV3-1 (or the pseudogene TRBV3-2) and TRBJ1-5, with 8 bases matching TRBD1. The CDR3 is made up of 18 amino acids. Trimming at V came to 2 bases and at J to 2 bases, leaving 11 bases not matched to a gene. Germline V gene data show CDR1 as LGHDT and CDR2 as YNNKEL (reference sequence). Here the CDR3 DNA reads TGTGCCAGCAGCCAACGTACCCCAGGGGGCGCTGGCAATCAGCCCCAGCATTTT. It specifies CASSQRTPGGAGNQPQHF.